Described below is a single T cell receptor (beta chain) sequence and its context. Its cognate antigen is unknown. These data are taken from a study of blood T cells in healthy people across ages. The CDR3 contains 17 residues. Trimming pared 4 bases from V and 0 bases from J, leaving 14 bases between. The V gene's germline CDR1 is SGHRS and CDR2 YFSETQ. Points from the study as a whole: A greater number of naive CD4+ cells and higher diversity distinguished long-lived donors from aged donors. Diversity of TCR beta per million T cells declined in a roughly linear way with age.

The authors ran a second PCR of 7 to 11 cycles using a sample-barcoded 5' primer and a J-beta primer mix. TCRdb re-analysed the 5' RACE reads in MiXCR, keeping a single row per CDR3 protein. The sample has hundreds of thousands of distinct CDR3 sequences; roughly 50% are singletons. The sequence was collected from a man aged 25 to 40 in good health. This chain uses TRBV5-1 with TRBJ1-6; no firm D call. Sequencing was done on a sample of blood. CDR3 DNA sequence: TGCGCCAGCAGCAAAATGGGAGGGAGCTCCTATAATTCACCCCTCCACTTT. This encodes CASSKMGGSSYNSPLHF.